The clone carrying this T cell receptor (beta chain) was observed a handful of times. Its antigen is undetermined. There are 17 residues in the CDR3. Trimming at V came to 5 bases and at J to 9 bases, leaving 13 bases not matched to a gene. Germline-derived CDR1 and CDR2 are MNHEY and SMNVEV (reference sequence). Together with a sample-barcoded 5' primer, a J-beta primer mix was included in a second PCR lasting roughly 6 to 12 cycles. TCRdb itself ran the 5' RACE reads through MiXCR, one entry per CDR3 protein. The sample records around 750,000 distinct CDR3 sequences, 53% being singletons. The sample originates from a study of blood T cells in healthy people across ages. Whole-study findings and limits: Diversity was higher, and naive CD4+ cells more numerous, in long-lived donors than in aged donors.

This TCR was sampled from a man at least 80 years old in good health. Material: blood. This chain uses TRBV27 with TRBJ1-6, with 10 bases fitting TRBD1. CDR3 in DNA: TGTGCCAGCAGTCCCCGGGACAGGGGAGGTCTTGCTTCACCCCTCCACTTT. The encoded protein is CASSPRDRGGLASPLHF.